The entry below describes one T cell receptor beta chain. The data originate from a study of blood T cell repertoires in COVID-19. This CDR3 is 16 amino acids long. CDR1 SGHVS and CDR2 FQNEAQ come from the germline V gene. V lost 3 bases to trimming and J lost 2 bases, with 15 bases between them. Clones were sequenced by immunoSEQ multiplex PCR, and TCRdb holds only the in-frame ones, with some missing. Found here are about 240,000 clones, about 80% of them singletons; the top ten hold about 2%. This TCR derives from a man under 40 who had recovered from COVID-19. V is TRBV7-8 and J is TRBJ2-3, with a possible D match to TRBD1 (6 bases). The sequencing sample was made of peripheral blood. The CDR3 DNA reads as TGTGCCAGCAGCTTCCGGGACATCGGGACCACAGATACGCAGTATTTT. As protein: CASSFRDIGTTDTQYF.